Below, one T cell receptor beta chain is given with its context. Its antigen is currently unknown. This sample stems from a study of OX40 agonist ivuxolimab in advanced cancers. Study-wide findings and caveats: CD8+ T cells (on average) carried more expanded clones than CD4+ T cells. Among some nonresponders, normalized T-cell clonal expansion was also low. No determination was made of the antigen specificity of the expanded peripheral T cells.

Germline lookup yields CDR1 MGHRA and CDR2 YSYEKL. Trimming cost V 2 bases and J 4 bases; bases outside gene matches: 5. CDR3 length: 15 amino acids. People who had autoimmune disease history or systemic immunosuppression were excluded. TCRdb keeps only in-frame clones here, not all; method: immunoSEQ multiplex PCR. Among about 59,000 clones listed, 87% were seen once. This chain joins TRBV4-1 and TRBJ1-1; 9 positions match TRBD1. Source: CD4+ or CD8+ T cells sorted from blood, taken in a trial of the OX40 agonist ivuxolimab. The sequence came from an adult with an advanced solid tumor such as melanoma, head and neck, liver or kidney cancer. CDR3 amino acids: CASSQPTGGRTEAFF. DNA for the CDR3: TGCGCCAGCAGCCAACCTACAGGGGGCCGCACTGAAGCTTTCTTT.